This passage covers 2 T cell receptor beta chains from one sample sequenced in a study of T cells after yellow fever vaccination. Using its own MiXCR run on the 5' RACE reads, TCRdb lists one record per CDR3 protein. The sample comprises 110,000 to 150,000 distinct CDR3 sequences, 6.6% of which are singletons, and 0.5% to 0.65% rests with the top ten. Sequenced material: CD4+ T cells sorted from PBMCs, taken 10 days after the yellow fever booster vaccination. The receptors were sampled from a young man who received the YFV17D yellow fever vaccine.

The CDR3 here is CASSLHRGSSEQYF. The CDR3, as DNA: TGTGCCAGCTCACTTCACAGGGGTTCTAGCGAGCAGTACTTC. The gene calls are TRBV18 and TRBJ2-7, with 7 bases that match TRBD1. Trimming at V came to 4 bases and at J to 6 bases, leaving 9 bases not matched to a gene. Germline CDR1 is KGHSH and CDR2 is LQKENI. This CDR3 contains 14 residues.

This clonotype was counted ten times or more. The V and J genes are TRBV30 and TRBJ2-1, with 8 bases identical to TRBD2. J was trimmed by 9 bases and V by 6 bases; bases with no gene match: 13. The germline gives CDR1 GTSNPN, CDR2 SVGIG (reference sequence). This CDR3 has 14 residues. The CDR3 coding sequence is TGTGCCTGTTATCCGGGACTAGGGTGGGGTGAGCAGTTCTTC. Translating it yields CACYPGLGWGEQFF.